These 6 T cell receptor beta chains came from one sample sequenced in a study of shared clonotypes between healthy human individuals. Sequenced by immunoSEQ multiplex PCR; TCRdb stores in-frame clones only, minus some. The sample lists about 490,000 clones; 70% to 80% were seen once. The sample comprised PBMCs. Receptor source: a woman in her thirties or forties in good health. Some clones in this sample may be carry-over from other donors' samples.

The chain couples TRBV10-2 to TRBJ2-2; D gene ambiguous. Trimming removed 4 bases from V and 2 bases from J, with 5 bases in between. There are 13 residues in the CDR3. Germline V CDR1 and CDR2: WSHSY, SAAADI. Here the CDR3 reads CASSGGNTGELFF. The CDR3 DNA is TGCGCCAGCAGTGGTGGCAACACCGGGGAGCTGTTTTTT.

The chain recombines TRBV5-1 with TRBJ2-3; TRBD2 matches 13 bases. CDR1 and CDR2 from the germline V gene are SGHRS and YFSETQ. Germline trimming cut 4 bases from V and 4 bases from J; bases unmatched to any gene: 6. CDR3 size: 16 residues. DNA of the CDR3: TGCGCCAGCAGCCCCGGGACTAGCGGGACTCCAGATACGCAGTATTTT. It yields the protein CASSPGTSGTPDTQYF.

The V gene is TRBV28, the J gene TRBJ2-2, with D unclear. The CDR3 contains 15 residues. Deletions cut 8 bases from V and 2 bases from J, with 15 bases between. Germline lookup yields CDR1 MDHEN and CDR2 SYDVKM. CDR3 coding DNA: TGTGCCAGCTTCCCGGGTGGCGAAAACACCGGGGAGCTGTTTTTT. Encoded protein: CASFPGGENTGELFF.

This clone was recorded at least ten times. The V call is TRBV7-9, the J call TRBJ2-7, with D maybe TRBD2 (6 bases). Germline V gene data show CDR1 as SEHNR and CDR2 as FQNEAQ (reference sequence). The germline V and J ends were trimmed by 1 base and 4 bases, with 14 bases remaining between them. The CDR3 runs 15 residues. The CDR3 region is CASSLGGVAGYEQYF. For the CDR3, the DNA is TGTGCCAGCAGCTTAGGGGGGGTGGCCGGGTACGAGCAGTACTTC.

There are many counts of this clone. This chain joins TRBV6-1 and TRBJ2-6; tentative D call: TRBD2 (5 bases). Looked up from germline, CDR1 is MNHNS and CDR2 is SASEGT. Trimming took 1 base from V and 0 from J, leaving 7 bases between them. This CDR3 comprises 16 residues. The DNA for the CDR3 is TGTGCCAGCAGTGAAGAGGCGGGCTCTGGGGCCAACGTCCTGACTTTC. The encoded protein is CASSEEAGSGANVLTF.

The rearrangement uses TRBV7-9 and TRBJ2-1; 15 nucleotides align to TRBD2. The CDR3 loop spans 16 amino acids. Germline values: CDR1 SEHNR, CDR2 FQNEAQ (reference sequence). Trimming took 4 bases from V and 8 from J; bases not matched to a gene: 6. In nucleotides, the CDR3 is TGTGCCAGCAGCTGGACTAGCGGGAGGGCTGGAGATGAGCAGTTCTTC. This gives the protein CASSWTSGRAGDEQFF.